This T cell receptor beta chain was recovered during a study of T cell repertoires in cytomegalovirus infection. Germline V gene lookup returns CDR1 LNHDA and CDR2 SQIVND (reference sequence). CDR3 length: 15 amino acids. Trimming took 3 bases from V and 3 from J, leaving 14 bases between them. TCRdb reprocessed the reads with MiXCR, giving one entry per CDR3 protein. The data show hundreds of thousands of distinct CDR3 sequences, approximately 40% seen once. The sequenced sample was PBMCs. The V and J genes are TRBV19 and TRBJ1-1, with a tentative D call TRBD1 (5 bases). The source of this sequence is a human donor in good health (CMV status not recorded). Some clones in this sample may be carry-over from other donors' samples. DNA for the CDR3: TGTGCCAGTAGTATGGTGCGGGGCTCGGACACTGAAGCTTTCTTT. Translated: CASSMVRGSDTEAFF. The whole variable domain, filled in from reference TRBV19 and TRBJ1-1, reads DGGITQSPKYLFRKEGQNVTLSCEQNLNHDAMYWYRQDPGQGLRLIYYSQIVNDFQKGDIAEGYSVSREKKESFPLTVTSAQKNPTAFYLCASSMVRGSDTEAFFGQGTRLTVV.